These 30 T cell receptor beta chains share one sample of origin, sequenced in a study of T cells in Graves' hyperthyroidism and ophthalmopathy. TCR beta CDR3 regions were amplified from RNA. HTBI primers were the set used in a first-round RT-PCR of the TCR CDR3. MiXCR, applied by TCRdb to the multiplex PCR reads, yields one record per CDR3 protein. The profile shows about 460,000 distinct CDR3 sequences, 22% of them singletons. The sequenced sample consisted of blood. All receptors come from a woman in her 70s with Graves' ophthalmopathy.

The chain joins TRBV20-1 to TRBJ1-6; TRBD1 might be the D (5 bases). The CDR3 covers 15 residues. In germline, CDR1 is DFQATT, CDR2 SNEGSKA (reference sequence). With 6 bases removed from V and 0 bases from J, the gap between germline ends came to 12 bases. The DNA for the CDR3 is TGCAGTGCCTCCCCAGGGAGCTCCTATAATTCACCCCTCCACTTT. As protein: CSASPGSSYNSPLHF.

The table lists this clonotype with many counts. As DNA, the CDR3 is TGTGCCAGCAGCCCCCAGGGCTCAGATACGCAGTATTTT. Amino acids: CASSPQGSDTQYF. The V and J genes are TRBV12-3 or TRBV12-4 and TRBJ2-3, with a tentative D call TRBD1 (5 bases). This CDR3 spans 13 amino acids. V lost 6 bases and J 4 bases, leaving 11 bases between the germline ends.

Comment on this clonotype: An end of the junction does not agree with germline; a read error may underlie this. This CDR3 is CASSGGGAVNTKAFF. The CDR3 DNA sequence: TGTGCCAGCAGCGGGGGTGGGGCGGTGAACACTAAAGCTTTCTTT. The rearrangement uses TRBV13 and TRBJ1-1; D might be TRBD1 (5 bases). The CDR3 has 15 amino acids. The germline CDR1 and CDR2 sequences are PRHDT and FYEKMQ (reference sequence).

Here the CDR3 reads CASTSWSGGVGYGYTF. CDR3 DNA sequence: TGTGCCAGCACAAGTTGGTCAGGGGGCGTCGGCTATGGCTACACCTTC. The rearrangement links TRBV28 to TRBJ1-2; TRBD1 agrees at 8 bases. This CDR3 comprises 16 residues. V lost 7 bases and J lost 4; bases outside the gene matches: 14. Germline lookup yields CDR1 MDHEN and CDR2 SYDVKM.

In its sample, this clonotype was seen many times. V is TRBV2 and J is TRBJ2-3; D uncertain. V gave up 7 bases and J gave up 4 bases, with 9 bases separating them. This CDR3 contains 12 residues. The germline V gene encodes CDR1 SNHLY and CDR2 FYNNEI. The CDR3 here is CASTWFSDTQYF. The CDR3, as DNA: TGTGCCAGCACTTGGTTTTCAGATACGCAGTATTTT. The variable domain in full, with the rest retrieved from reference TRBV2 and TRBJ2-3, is EPEVTQTPSHQVTQMGQEVILRCVPISNHLYFYWYRQILGQKVEFLVSFYNNEISEKSEIFDDQFSVERPDGSNFTLKIRSTKLEDSAMYFCASTWFSDTQYFGPGTRLTVL.

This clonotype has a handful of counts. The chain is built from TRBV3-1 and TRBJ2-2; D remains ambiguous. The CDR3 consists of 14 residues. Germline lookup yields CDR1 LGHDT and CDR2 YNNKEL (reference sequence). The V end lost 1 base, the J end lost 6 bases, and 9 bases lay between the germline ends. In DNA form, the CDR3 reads TGTGCCAGCAGCCAAGTTCAAGGGCCCGGGGAGCTGTTTTTT. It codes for CASSQVQGPGELFF.

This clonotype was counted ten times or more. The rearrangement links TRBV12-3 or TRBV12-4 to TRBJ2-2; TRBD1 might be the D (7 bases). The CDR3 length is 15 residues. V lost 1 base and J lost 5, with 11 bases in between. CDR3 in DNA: TGTGCCAGCAGTTTAGTCAGGGGGAGGACCGGGGAGCTGTTTTTT. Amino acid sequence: CASSLVRGRTGELFF.

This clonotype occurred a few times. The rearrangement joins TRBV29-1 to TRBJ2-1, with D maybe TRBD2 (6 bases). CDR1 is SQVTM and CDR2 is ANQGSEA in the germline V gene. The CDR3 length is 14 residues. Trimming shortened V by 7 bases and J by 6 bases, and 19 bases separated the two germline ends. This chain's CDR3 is CSATGLSGRNEQFF. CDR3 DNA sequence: TGCAGCGCGACGGGACTCAGCGGGCGCAATGAGCAGTTCTTC.

CDR3 DNA sequence: TGTGCCAGCAGTGACAGGGTCGGGGAGCTGTTTTTT. This codes for CASSDRVGELFF. The chain employs TRBV12-3 or TRBV12-4 and TRBJ2-2, with 7 bases aligning to TRBD1. This CDR3 is built from 12 residues. V lost 5 bases and J lost 7; bases outside the gene matches: 1.

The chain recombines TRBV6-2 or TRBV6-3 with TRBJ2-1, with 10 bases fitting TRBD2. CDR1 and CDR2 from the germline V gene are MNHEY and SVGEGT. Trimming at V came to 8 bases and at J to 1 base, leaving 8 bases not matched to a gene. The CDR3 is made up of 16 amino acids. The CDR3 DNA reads TGTGCCAGCTGTTCCGGGACTAGCGTATCCTACAATGAGCAGTTCTTC. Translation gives CASCSGTSVSYNEQFF.

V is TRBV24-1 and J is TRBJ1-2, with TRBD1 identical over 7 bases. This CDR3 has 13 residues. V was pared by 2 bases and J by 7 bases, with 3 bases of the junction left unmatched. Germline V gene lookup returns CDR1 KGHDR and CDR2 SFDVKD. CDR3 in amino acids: CATSDSSGGGYTF. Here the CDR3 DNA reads TGTGCCACCAGTGATTCTTCAGGGGGTGGCTACACCTTC.

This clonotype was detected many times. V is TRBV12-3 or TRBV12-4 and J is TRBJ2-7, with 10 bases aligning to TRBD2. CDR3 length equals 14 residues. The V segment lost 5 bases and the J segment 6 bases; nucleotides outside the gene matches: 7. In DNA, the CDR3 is TGTGCCAGCAGTGTTGGGACTAGCGCTTCCGAGCAGTACTTC. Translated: CASSVGTSASEQYF.

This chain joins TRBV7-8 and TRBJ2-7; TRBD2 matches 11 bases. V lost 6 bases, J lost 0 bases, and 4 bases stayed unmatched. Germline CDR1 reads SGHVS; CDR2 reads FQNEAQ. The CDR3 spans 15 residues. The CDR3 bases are TGTGCCAGCAGTGCGACTAGCGGGGCCTCCTACGAGCAGTACTTC. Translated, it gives CASSATSGASYEQYF.

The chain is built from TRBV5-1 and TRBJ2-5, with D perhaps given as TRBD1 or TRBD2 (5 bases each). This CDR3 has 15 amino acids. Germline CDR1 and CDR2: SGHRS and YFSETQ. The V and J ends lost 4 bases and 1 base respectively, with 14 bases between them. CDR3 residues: CASSIGTDFQETQYF. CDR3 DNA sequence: TGCGCCAGCAGCATAGGGACGGACTTCCAAGAGACCCAGTACTTC. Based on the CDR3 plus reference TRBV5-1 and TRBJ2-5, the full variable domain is KAGVTQTPRYLIKTRGQQVTLSCSPISGHRSVSWYQQTPGQGLQFLFEYFSETQRNKGNFPGRFSGRQFSNSRSEMNVSTLELGDSALYLCASSIGTDFQETQYFGPGTRLLVL.

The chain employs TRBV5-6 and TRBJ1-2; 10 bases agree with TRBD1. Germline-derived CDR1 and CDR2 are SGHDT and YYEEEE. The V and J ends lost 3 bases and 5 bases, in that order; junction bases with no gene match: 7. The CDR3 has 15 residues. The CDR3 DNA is TGTGCCAGCAGCTCACGAGGGACAGGGGCGTATGGCTACACCTTC. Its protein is CASSSRGTGAYGYTF.

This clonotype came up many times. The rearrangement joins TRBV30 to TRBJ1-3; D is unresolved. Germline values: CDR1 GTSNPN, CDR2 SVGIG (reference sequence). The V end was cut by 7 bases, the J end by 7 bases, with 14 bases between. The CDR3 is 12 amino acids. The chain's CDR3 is CASGREWNTIYF. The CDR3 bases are TGTGCCTCCGGACGGGAGTGGAACACCATATATTTT.

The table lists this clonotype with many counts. The chain's CDR3 is CASSGSGIYEQYF. CDR3 sequence (DNA): TGTGCCAGCAGCGGTAGCGGGATTTACGAGCAGTACTTC. This chain uses TRBV7-8 with TRBJ2-7, with 8 positions matching TRBD2. Germline V gene sequence: CDR1 SGHVS, CDR2 FQNEAQ. V was clipped by 5 bases and J by 4 bases; unmatched bases: 4. This CDR3 has 13 residues.

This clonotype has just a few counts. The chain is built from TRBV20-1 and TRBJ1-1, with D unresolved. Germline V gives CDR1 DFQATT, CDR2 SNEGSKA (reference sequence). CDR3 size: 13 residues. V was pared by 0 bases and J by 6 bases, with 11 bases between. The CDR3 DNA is TGCAGTGCTAGAGATTCCCGGGTTGCTGAAGCTTTCTTT. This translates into CSARDSRVAEAFF.

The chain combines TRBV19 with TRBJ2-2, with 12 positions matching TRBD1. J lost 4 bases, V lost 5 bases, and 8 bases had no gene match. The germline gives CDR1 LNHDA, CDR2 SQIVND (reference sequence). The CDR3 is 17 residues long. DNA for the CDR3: TGTGCCAGTAGTCCTGGGACAGGGGGCTTCGGCACCGGGGAGCTGTTTTTT. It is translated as CASSPGTGGFGTGELFF.

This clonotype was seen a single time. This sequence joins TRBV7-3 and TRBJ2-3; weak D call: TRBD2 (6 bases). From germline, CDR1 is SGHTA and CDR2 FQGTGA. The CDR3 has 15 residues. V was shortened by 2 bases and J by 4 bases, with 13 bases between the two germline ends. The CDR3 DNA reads TGTGCCAGCAGCTTATTTGGCGGGGCGGCAGATACGCAGTATTTT. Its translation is CASSLFGGAADTQYF. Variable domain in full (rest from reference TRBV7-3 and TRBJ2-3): GAGVSQTPSNKVTEKGKYVELRCDPISGHTALYWYRQSLGQGPEFLIYFQGTGAADDSGLPNDRFFAVRPEGSVSTLKIQRTERGDSAVYLCASSLFGGAADTQYFGPGTRLTVL.

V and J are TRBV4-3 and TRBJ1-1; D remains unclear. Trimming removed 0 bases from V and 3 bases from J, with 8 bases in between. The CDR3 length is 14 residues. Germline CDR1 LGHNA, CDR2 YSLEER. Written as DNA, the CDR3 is TGCGCCAGCAGCCAAGATGACCGTTACACTGAAGCTTTCTTT. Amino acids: CASSQDDRYTEAFF.

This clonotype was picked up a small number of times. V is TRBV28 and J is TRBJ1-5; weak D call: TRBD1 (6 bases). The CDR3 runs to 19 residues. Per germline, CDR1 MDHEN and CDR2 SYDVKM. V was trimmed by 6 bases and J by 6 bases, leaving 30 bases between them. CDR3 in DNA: TGTGCCAGCAGCCCAAGAGGAGTACAGGGTCGTTTGATCGGTCAGCCCCAGCATTTT. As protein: CASSPRGVQGRLIGQPQHF.

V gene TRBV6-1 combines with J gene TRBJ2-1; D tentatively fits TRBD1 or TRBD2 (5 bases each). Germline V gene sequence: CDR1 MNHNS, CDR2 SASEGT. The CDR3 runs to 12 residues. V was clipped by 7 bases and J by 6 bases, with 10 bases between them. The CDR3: CASTGAGNEQFF. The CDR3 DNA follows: TGTGCCAGCACCGGGGCCGGCAATGAGCAGTTCTTC.

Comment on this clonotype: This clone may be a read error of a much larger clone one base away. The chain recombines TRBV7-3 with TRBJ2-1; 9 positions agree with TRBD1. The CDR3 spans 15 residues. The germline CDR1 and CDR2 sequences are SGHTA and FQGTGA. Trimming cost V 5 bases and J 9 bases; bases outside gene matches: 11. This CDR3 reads CASSPIAGTGSEQFF. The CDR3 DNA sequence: TGTGCCAGCAGCCCAATCGCCGGGACAGGGAGTGAGCAGTTCTTC. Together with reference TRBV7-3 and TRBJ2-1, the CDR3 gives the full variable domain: GAGVSQTPSNKVTEKGKYVELRCDPISGHTALYWYRQSLGQGPEFLIYFQGTGAADDSGLPNDRFFAVRPEGSVSTLKIQRTERGDSAVYLCASSPIAGTGSEQFFGPGTRLTVL.

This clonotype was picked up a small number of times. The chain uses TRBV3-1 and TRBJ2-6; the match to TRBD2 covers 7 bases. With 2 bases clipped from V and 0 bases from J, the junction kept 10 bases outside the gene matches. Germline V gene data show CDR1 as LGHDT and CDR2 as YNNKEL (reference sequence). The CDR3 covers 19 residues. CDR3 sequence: CASSQRGVSESSGANVLTF. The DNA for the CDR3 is TGTGCCAGCAGCCAACGGGGGGTCAGCGAGAGCTCTGGGGCCAACGTCCTGACTTTC.

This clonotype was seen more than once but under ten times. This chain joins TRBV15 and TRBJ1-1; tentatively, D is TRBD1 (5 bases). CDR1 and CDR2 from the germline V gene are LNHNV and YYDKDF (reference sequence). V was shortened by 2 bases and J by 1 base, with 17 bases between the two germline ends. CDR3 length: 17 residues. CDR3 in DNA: TGTGCCACCAGCAGACCTCAACTCGGGACGGAGAACACTGAAGCTTTCTTT. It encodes CATSRPQLGTENTEAFF.

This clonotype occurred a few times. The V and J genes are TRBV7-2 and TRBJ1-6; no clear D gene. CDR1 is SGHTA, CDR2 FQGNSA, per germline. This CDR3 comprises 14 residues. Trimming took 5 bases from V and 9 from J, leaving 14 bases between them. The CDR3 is CASSLGVPSSPLHF. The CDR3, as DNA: TGTGCCAGCAGCCTTGGGGTTCCTAGTTCACCCCTCCACTTT.

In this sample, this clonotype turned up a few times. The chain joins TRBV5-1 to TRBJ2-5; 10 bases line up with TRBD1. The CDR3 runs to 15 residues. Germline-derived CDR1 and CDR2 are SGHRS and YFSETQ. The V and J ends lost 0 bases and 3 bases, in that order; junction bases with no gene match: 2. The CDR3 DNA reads TGCGCCAGCAGCTTGGACGGGACAGGGGAAGAGACCCAGTACTTC. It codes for CASSLDGTGEETQYF.

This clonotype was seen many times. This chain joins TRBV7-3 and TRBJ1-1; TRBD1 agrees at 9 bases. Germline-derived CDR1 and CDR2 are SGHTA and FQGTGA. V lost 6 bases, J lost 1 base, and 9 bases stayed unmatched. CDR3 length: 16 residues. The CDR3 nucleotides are TGTGCCAGCAGGCAAACAGGGGGCGCGAGGAACACTGAAGCTTTCTTT. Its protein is CASRQTGGARNTEAFF. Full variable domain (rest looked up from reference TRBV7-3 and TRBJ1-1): GAGVSQTPSNKVTEKGKYVELRCDPISGHTALYWYRQSLGQGPEFLIYFQGTGAADDSGLPNDRFFAVRPEGSVSTLKIQRTERGDSAVYLCASRQTGGARNTEAFFGQGTRLTVV.

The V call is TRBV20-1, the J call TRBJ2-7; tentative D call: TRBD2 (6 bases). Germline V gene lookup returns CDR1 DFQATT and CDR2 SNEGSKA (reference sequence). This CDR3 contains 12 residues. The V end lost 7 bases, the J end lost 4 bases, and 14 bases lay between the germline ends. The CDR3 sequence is CSGRTTLYEQYF. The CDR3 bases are TGCAGTGGTAGGACTACCTTATACGAGCAGTACTTC.